This T cell receptor beta chain was recovered during a study of control samples from healthy donors and cancer patients. Using immunoSEQ multiplex PCR, the repertoire was profiled, and TCRdb retains in-frame clones only, with some absent. The sample lists about 160,000 clones, 96% occurring once. V was clipped by 5 bases and J by 1 base, with 9 bases between them. CDR3 length: 14 residues. Germline CDR1 reads SGHVS; CDR2 reads FQNEAQ. The rearrangement uses TRBV7-8 and TRBJ2-1; no definite D call. This TCR came from a woman in her twenties or thirties in good health. The specimen sequenced was blood. CDR3 in amino acids: CASSPQGSYNEQFF. CDR3 coding DNA: TGTGCCAGCAGCCCTCAAGGGTCCTACAATGAGCAGTTCTTC.